These 17 T cell receptor beta chains originate from one sample sequenced in a study of breast tumors, draining lymph nodes, adjacent tissues. Breast cancer patients provided tissue from their axillary draining lymph nodes. MiXCR was run by TCRdb on the multiplex PCR reads, yielding one entry per CDR3 protein. Of over 250,000 distinct CDR3 sequences in the sample, about 30% were seen once. The material sequenced was axillary lymph node tissue. The origin of the receptors is a female donor with breast cancer. Some clones in this sample may be carry-over from other donors' samples.

There are many counts of this clonotype. The chain uses TRBV5-1 and TRBJ1-6; D may be TRBD1 (6 bases). V was trimmed by 0 bases and J by 7 bases, leaving 17 bases between them. There are 17 residues in the CDR3. Germline V gene lookup returns CDR1 SGHRS and CDR2 YFSETQ. The CDR3 is CASSLGRDTKGNSPLHF. The CDR3, as DNA: TGCGCCAGCAGCTTGGGACGGGACACAAAAGGGAATTCACCCCTCCACTTT.

This clonotype occurred many times. J is TRBJ1-5 and V is TRBV14; D gene uncertain. Germline-derived CDR1 and CDR2 are SGHDN and FVKESK. V was clipped by 2 bases and J by 6 bases, with 8 bases between them. The CDR3 spans 13 residues. The CDR3 reads CASSQSQSQPQHF. The CDR3 region has the DNA TGTGCCAGCAGCCAAAGTCAATCTCAGCCCCAGCATTTT.

This clonotype has ten or more counts. CDR3 DNA sequence: TGTGCCAGCAGTTTTGTCGCCGGAAACACCATATATTTT. Translated, it gives CASSFVAGNTIYF. V and J are TRBV12-3 or TRBV12-4 and TRBJ1-3; no clear D. This CDR3 is built from 13 residues. The V gene lost 3 bases and the J gene lost 4 bases, with 7 bases spanning the gap.

This clonotype showed up just a few times. The chain uses TRBV11-1 and TRBJ2-1, with D possibly matching TRBD2 (5 bases). V gave up 0 bases and J gave up 2 bases, with 20 bases separating them. The V gene's germline CDR1 is SGHAT and CDR2 FQDESV (reference sequence). The CDR3 runs 19 residues. CDR3 in amino acids: CASSLAAGATGSTYNEQFF. DNA for the CDR3: TGTGCCAGCAGCTTAGCGGCAGGAGCGACGGGGAGTACCTACAATGAGCAGTTCTTC.

Ten or more counts support this clonotype. This chain connects TRBV10-2 to TRBJ1-4; no reliable D call. This CDR3 is 14 amino acids long. CDR1 is WSHSY, CDR2 SAAADI, per germline. Trimming removed 4 bases at V and 4 bases at J, with 10 bases between. The CDR3 region is CASSGRASNEKLFF. Here the CDR3 DNA reads TGCGCCAGCAGTGGTCGGGCCAGTAATGAAAAACTGTTTTTT.

For this clonotype: Possible read error: a much larger clone is one base away. The J gene is TRBJ1-2, the V gene TRBV6-5; no clear D. Trimming removed 6 bases from V and 8 bases from J, with 13 bases in between. The CDR3 has 12 amino acids. Germline values: CDR1 MNHEY, CDR2 SVGAGI. CDR3 in DNA: TGTGCCAGCAGGCCGTCAACAATGGGCTACACCTTC. Encoded protein: CASRPSTMGYTF.

This chain connects TRBV27 to TRBJ2-7; TRBD2 is a possible D gene (6 bases). CDR1 and CDR2 (germline): MNHEY, SMNVEV (reference sequence). Deletions cut 5 bases from V and 2 bases from J, with 28 bases between. This CDR3 has 19 amino acids. The CDR3 spells CASSPLLGVQSGDPYEQYF. CDR3 DNA sequence: TGTGCCAGCAGTCCCCTCCTTGGCGTCCAGTCGGGAGACCCCTACGAGCAGTACTTC.

This clonotype was counted at least ten times. CDR3 sequence reads: CASSLGALAGGEQYF. CDR3 DNA: TGTGCCAGCAGCTTAGGCGCGCTAGCGGGCGGCGAGCAGTACTTC. This rearrangement joins TRBV7-9 to TRBJ2-7; TRBD2 matches at 8 bases. Unmatched junction bases numbered 8, after V lost 1 base and J lost 6 bases. The CDR3 is 15 residues long. Germline lookup yields CDR1 SEHNR and CDR2 FQNEAQ (reference sequence).

This clonotype has ten or more counts. The chain is built from TRBV5-1 and TRBJ2-7; tentatively, D is TRBD2 (5 bases). CDR1 and CDR2 from the germline V gene are SGHRS and YFSETQ. Trimming cost V 0 bases and J 0 bases, with 13 bases left between them. This CDR3 has 16 amino acids. The CDR3 DNA reads TGCGCCAGCAGCTTGGCCAACCAGGACTTCTCCTACGAGCAGTACTTC. Residues: CASSLANQDFSYEQYF.

With respect to this clonotype: A much larger clone sits a single nucleotide away, making a read error possible. This chain joins TRBV2 and TRBJ2-1, with D unclear. This CDR3 has 12 residues. The germline V gene encodes CDR1 SNHLY and CDR2 FYNNEI. Between the trimmed V and J ends, which lost 8 bases and 6 bases, there was a span of 11 bases. This CDR3 reads CASGSQVNEQFF. CDR3 coding DNA: TGTGCCAGCGGTTCCCAGGTCAATGAGCAGTTCTTC.

In its sample, this clonotype was seen many times. The V and J genes are TRBV6-6 and TRBJ2-7; the D gene could be TRBD1 or TRBD2 (6 bases each). This CDR3 is 16 amino acids long. In germline, CDR1 is MNHNY, CDR2 SVGAGI (reference sequence). V shed 0 bases and J shed 9 bases, with 21 bases lying between them. CDR3 sequence reads: CASSYSIGQGGLRQYF. The CDR3 DNA sequence: TGTGCCAGCAGTTACTCGATCGGGCAAGGGGGACTTAGGCAGTACTTC.

At least ten counts were recorded for this clonotype. The V call is TRBV29-1, the J call TRBJ2-5, with D perhaps given as TRBD1 or TRBD2 (5 bases each). With 2 bases removed from V and 3 bases from J, the gap between germline ends came to 10 bases. The CDR3 length is 13 residues. Germline CDR1 SQVTM, CDR2 ANQGSEA. The CDR3 spells CSVEPGTEETQYF. CDR3 nucleotide sequence: TGCAGCGTTGAACCGGGGACGGAAGAGACCCAGTACTTC.

This rearrangement joins TRBV7-3 to TRBJ1-4; D is uncertain. Trimming cost V 4 bases and J 8 bases, with 11 bases left between them. Germline assignment: CDR1 SGHTA and CDR2 FQGTGA. This CDR3 comprises 13 residues. The CDR3 is CASSSRAGEKLFF. CDR3 in DNA: TGTGCCAGCAGCTCACGGGCGGGGGAAAAACTGTTTTTT.

This clonotype was observed at least ten times. The V call is TRBV4-2, the J call TRBJ1-4; a possible D gene is TRBD1 (5 bases). CDR1 and CDR2 (germline): LGHNA, YNFKEQ. Between the trimmed V and J ends, which lost 0 bases and 2 bases, there was a span of 16 bases. The CDR3 length is 18 residues. The CDR3 coding sequence is TGTGCCAGCAGCCAAGAGGGTCGGGGGTCGAGGACTAATGAAAAACTGTTTTTT. Encoded protein: CASSQEGRGSRTNEKLFF.

The table lists this clonotype with many counts. The rearrangement joins TRBV6-5 to TRBJ1-5, with 7 bases aligning to TRBD1. Germline lookup yields CDR1 MNHEY and CDR2 SVGAGI. Trimming cost V 6 bases and J 5 bases; bases outside gene matches: 7. CDR3 length: 14 residues. The CDR3 DNA sequence: TGTGCCAGCAGCTCGACAGGGCTGTATCAGCCCCAGCATTTT. This codes for CASSSTGLYQPQHF.

This clonotype was counted ten times or more. The gene calls are TRBV7-9 and TRBJ2-1, with 8 bases fitting TRBD1. Germline CDR1 and CDR2: SEHNR and FQNEAQ (reference sequence). CDR3 length equals 19 residues. Trimming took 5 bases from V and 0 from J; bases not matched to a gene: 15. Here the CDR3 reads CASSKDRVGKRLSYNEQFF. CDR3 bases: TGTGCCAGCAGCAAGGACAGGGTAGGAAAGCGACTCTCCTACAATGAGCAGTTCTTC. Together with reference TRBV7-9 and TRBJ2-1, the CDR3 gives the full variable domain: DTGVSQNPRHKITKRGQNVTFRCDPISEHNRLYWYRQTLGQGPEFLTYFQNEAQLEKSRLLSDRFSAERPKGSFSTLEIQRTEQGDSAMYLCASSKDRVGKRLSYNEQFFGPGTRLTVL.

This clonotype was found many times. The chain is built from TRBV11-3 and TRBJ1-3; D is ambiguous. The CDR3 is 15 residues long. Trimming removed 1 base from V and 8 bases from J, with 15 bases in between. Germline CDR1 SGHNT, CDR2 YENEEA. CDR3 region: CASSLAQPPWDTIYF. Here the CDR3 DNA reads TGTGCCAGCAGCTTAGCACAGCCGCCCTGGGACACCATATATTTT. Using reference TRBV11-3 and TRBJ1-3 for the parts outside the CDR3, the full variable domain is EAGVVQSPRYKIIEKKQPVAFWCNPISGHNTLYWYLQNLGQGPELLIRYENEEAVDDSQLPKDRFSAERLKGVDSTLKIQPAELGDSAVYLCASSLAQPPWDTIYFGEGSWLTVV.